Following are 22 T cell receptor beta chains from one sample sequenced in a study of cytomegalovirus exposure and HLA in healthy donors. The PCR had 60 Vbeta and 13 Jbeta primers. Profiled with immunoSEQ multiplex PCR; TCRdb holds only in-frame clones, not every one. The table shows under 65,000 clones, with approximately 81% occurring only once. The sequencing input was PBMCs. The source is a woman under 30 in good health and CMV-seronegative.

This chain joins TRBV19 and TRBJ1-5; 8 bases are shared with TRBD1. The CDR3 spans 15 residues. Germline CDR1 LNHDA, CDR2 SQIVND (reference sequence). V lost 5 bases to trimming and J lost 6 bases; unmatched junction nucleotides: 9. CDR3 coding DNA: TGTGCCAGTAGTTTGACAGGGGACCCCCGTCAGCCCCAGCATTTT. Translated: CASSLTGDPRQPQHF. The entire variable domain, with the rest obtained from reference TRBV19 and TRBJ1-5, is as follows: DGGITQSPKYLFRKEGQNVTLSCEQNLNHDAMYWYRQDPGQGLRLIYYSQIVNDFQKGDIAEGYSVSREKKESFPLTVTSAQKNPTAFYLCASSLTGDPRQPQHFGDGTRLSIL.

This CDR3 reads CASSRGYSGNTIYF. CDR3 DNA sequence: TGTGCCAGCAGTCGGGGTTACTCTGGAAACACCATATATTTT. V gene TRBV6-1 combines with J gene TRBJ1-3; no definite D call. Germline V gives CDR1 MNHNS, CDR2 SASEGT. V lost 5 bases and J 0 bases, leaving 8 bases between the germline ends. This CDR3 has 14 residues.

J is TRBJ1-1 and V is TRBV30, with 11 bases identical to TRBD1. The CDR3 totals 13 residues. Germline V lookup: CDR1 GTSNPN, CDR2 SVGIG (reference sequence). The V gene end was trimmed by 5 bases and the J gene end by 3 bases; junction bases not matched to a gene: 2. CDR3 residues: CAWGQGAYTEAFF. As DNA, the CDR3 is TGTGCCTGGGGACAGGGGGCGTACACTGAAGCTTTCTTT.

This clone was seen a handful of times. V and J are TRBV11-1 and TRBJ2-3; 10 bases are a match to TRBD2. The germline CDR1 and CDR2 sequences are SGHAT and FQDESV (reference sequence). This CDR3 has 15 residues. V dropped 5 bases and J dropped 3; count of bases not matched to a gene: 5. The DNA for the CDR3 is TGTGCCAGCAGCCCAGCGGGAGGGCCGACAGATACGCAGTATTTT. This sequence encodes CASSPAGGPTDTQYF.

The CDR3 coding sequence is TGTGCCAGCAGCTTTGGCGGGGGCACTGAAGCTTTCTTT. As protein: CASSFGGGTEAFF. V usage is TRBV7-9 and J usage is TRBJ1-1, with D maybe TRBD1 (5 bases). CDR3 size: 13 residues. Germline-derived CDR1 and CDR2 are SEHNR and FQNEAQ (reference sequence). The V end lost 3 bases, the J end lost 4 bases, and 9 bases lay between the germline ends.

The rearrangement links TRBV11-2 to TRBJ1-1; no clear D gene. Trimming removed 1 base at V and 11 bases at J, with 8 bases between. CDR1 SGHAT and CDR2 FQNNGV come from the germline V gene. This CDR3 spans 11 amino acids. The CDR3 here is CASSLALGAFF. The CDR3 bases are TGTGCCAGCAGCTTAGCCCTCGGGGCTTTCTTT.

The chain couples TRBV6-5 to TRBJ2-3, with 11 positions matching TRBD1. CDR1 and CDR2 from the germline V gene are MNHEY and SVGAGI. The CDR3 contains 15 residues. V gave up 6 bases and J gave up 2 bases; unmatched junction bases: 4. The CDR3 is CASSRDRGATDTQYF. The CDR3, as DNA: TGTGCCAGCAGCCGGGACAGGGGGGCCACAGATACGCAGTATTTT.

The genes are TRBV19 and TRBJ1-1; D unclear. This CDR3 is 14 amino acids long. V lost 1 base and J lost 5, with 11 bases in between. The germline V gene has CDR1 LNHDA and CDR2 SQIVND (reference sequence). The CDR3 DNA follows: TGTGCCAGTAGTATAGTAGTCGAGGTTACTGAAGCTTTCTTT. Translating it yields CASSIVVEVTEAFF.

The chain couples TRBV19 to TRBJ1-6; weak D call: TRBD1 (6 bases). Germline CDR1 reads LNHDA; CDR2 reads SQIVND (reference sequence). CDR3 length: 13 amino acids. The V and J ends lost 5 bases and 6 bases respectively, with 8 bases between them. The CDR3: CASSSDSNSPLHF. The CDR3, as DNA: TGTGCCAGTAGTTCGGACAGTAATTCACCCCTCCACTTT.

J is TRBJ1-2 and V is TRBV28; no clear D gene. The germline V and J ends were trimmed by 4 bases and 6 bases, with 12 bases remaining between them. CDR1 and CDR2 from the germline V gene are MDHEN and SYDVKM. The CDR3 length is 13 residues. CDR3 DNA: TGTGCCAGCAGTTCCCGGAACGAGGATGGCTACACCTTC. Its translation: CASSSRNEDGYTF.

V and J are TRBV6-5 and TRBJ2-7, with D possibly matching TRBD2 (6 bases). V lost 6 bases and J 5 bases, leaving 17 bases between the germline ends. The germline V gene has CDR1 MNHEY and CDR2 SVGAGI. The CDR3 has 14 residues. CDR3 coding DNA: TGTGCCAGCAGCCGCTCGGAGGGCCGGAACGAGCAGTACTTC. Its protein product is CASSRSEGRNEQYF.

This clone is labeled as medium-sized. The chain joins TRBV5-4 to TRBJ1-1, with 9 positions matching TRBD1. Germline CDR1 is SGHNT and CDR2 is YYREEE (reference sequence). There are 15 residues in the CDR3. V shed 3 bases and J 2 bases; nucleotides not matched to a gene: 5. The CDR3 bases are TGTGCCAGCAGCTGGACAGGGGACGCCAACACTGAAGCTTTCTTT. Residues: CASSWTGDANTEAFF.

Only a few counts were recorded for this clone. This chain connects TRBV4-1 to TRBJ2-1; no clear D. Deletions cut 3 bases from V and 4 bases from J, with 13 bases between. Per the germline V gene, CDR1 is MGHRA and CDR2 is YSYEKL. The CDR3 covers 15 residues. The CDR3 DNA reads TGCGCCAGCAGCCACTGGTTGTCGGAGTACAATGAGCAGTTCTTC. As protein: CASSHWLSEYNEQFF.

The CDR3 region is CASSLTGVGETQYF. For the CDR3, the DNA is TGTGCCAGCAGTTTAACAGGGGTGGGAGAGACCCAGTACTTC. The chain carries TRBV28 and TRBJ2-5; 7 bases line up with TRBD1. Germline lookup yields CDR1 MDHEN and CDR2 SYDVKM. This CDR3 is built from 14 residues. V lost 2 bases and J lost 4; bases outside the gene matches: 4.

J is TRBJ2-7 and V is TRBV11-2; tentative D call: TRBD2 (6 bases). The CDR3 totals 14 residues. CDR1 and CDR2 from the germline V gene are SGHAT and FQNNGV. The ends were cut back, 5 bases at V and 5 bases at J, with 16 bases in the middle. CDR3 region: CASSLSGSGHEQYF. The CDR3 region has the DNA TGTGCCAGCAGCCTCTCGGGTAGCGGCCACGAGCAGTACTTC.

Notes on this clone: One end of the junction does not line up with germline, which may come from a read error. The rearrangement links TRBV19 to TRBJ2-3; the match to TRBD2 covers 9 bases. CDR3 length: 13 residues. Germline CDR1 is LNHDA and CDR2 is SQIVND (reference sequence). In DNA form, the CDR3 reads TGTGCCAGTAGGATAGCGGGAGCGGATACGCAGTATTTT. Its translation: CASRIAGADTQYF.

The chain joins TRBV6-1 to TRBJ2-3; perhaps TRBD1 as D (6 bases). The V gene's germline CDR1 is MNHNS and CDR2 SASEGT. V lost 2 bases to trimming and J lost 2 bases, with 11 bases between them. The CDR3 length is 15 residues. The CDR3 coding sequence is TGTGCCAGCAGTGAATCAGGGGTAGCCACAGATACGCAGTATTTT. Its protein is CASSESGVATDTQYF.

This clone appeared a few times. The gene calls are TRBV6-1 and TRBJ1-1; 9 bases are shared with TRBD1. Germline V gene data show CDR1 as MNHNS and CDR2 as SASEGT. The CDR3 extends over 13 amino acids. The junction had 11 bases not matched to a gene; V was cut back by 8 bases and J by 10 bases. The CDR3 nucleotides read TGTGCCAGCCGCCGGGACAGGGAATTTGTAGCTTTCTTT. The encoded protein is CASRRDREFVAFF.

The chain is built from TRBV15 and TRBJ2-7, with a weak D call TRBD1 (5 bases). Per the germline V gene, CDR1 is LNHNV and CDR2 is YYDKDF (reference sequence). This CDR3 is 14 amino acids long. V lost 0 bases to trimming and J lost 1 base, with 7 bases between them. The CDR3 DNA sequence: TGTGCCACCAGCAGAGACAGGGTATCCTACGAGCAGTACTTC. This translates into CATSRDRVSYEQYF.

The rearrangement uses TRBV7-2 and TRBJ2-1; 7 bases match TRBD2. This CDR3 comprises 16 residues. With 5 bases clipped from V and 0 bases from J, the junction kept 7 bases outside the gene matches. From germline, CDR1 is SGHTA and CDR2 FQGNSA. The CDR3 reads CASSRSPGGSYNEQFF. CDR3 sequence (DNA): TGTGCCAGCAGCCGGAGTCCGGGGGGCTCCTACAATGAGCAGTTCTTC.

The rearrangement uses TRBV5-4 and TRBJ2-7, with 8 positions matching TRBD1. The V segment lost 4 bases and the J segment 3 bases; nucleotides outside the gene matches: 3. The germline V gene has CDR1 SGHNT and CDR2 YYREEE (reference sequence). This CDR3 has 13 amino acids. This CDR3 is CASSAGTGYEQYF. CDR3 DNA: TGTGCCAGCAGCGCCGGGACAGGCTACGAGCAGTACTTC.

The chain links TRBV28 to TRBJ1-2, with D perhaps TRBD1 (6 bases). Germline V gene sequence: CDR1 MDHEN, CDR2 SYDVKM. The CDR3 sequence is 15 residues long. V lost 5 bases and J lost 4, with 17 bases in between. The CDR3 here is CASSPPGEKFYGYTF. The DNA of the CDR3 is TGTGCCAGCAGTCCTCCAGGGGAAAAGTTCTATGGCTACACCTTC.